This is a list of T cell receptor beta chains from one sample in a study of T cell responses to AZD1222 COVID-19 vaccine. Method: immunoSEQ multiplex PCR; TCRdb's copy keeps in-frame clones and lacks some. The sample includes tens of thousands of clones, 80% of them seen just once. This material consisted of peripheral blood, taken 28 days after the second AZD1222 dose. Source of these receptors: an adult who received the AZD1222 COVID-19 vaccine. Both conserved end residues are part of each CDR3.

TRBV29-1 CSVEDWDRELAKNIQYF
TRBV5-5 CASSWDLDRTANTIYF
TRBV7-9 CASSLGTWETQYF
TRBV28 CASSLAGYNEQFF
TRBV7-8 CASSPSTDTQYF
TRBV6-5 CASSPLAGGGNEQFF
TRBV28 CASSLVQGNTEAFF
TRBV6-2/TRBV6-3 CASSSQPGGNTEAFF
TRBV28 CASSTGTPGEQYF
TRBV28 CASSPSSYEQYF
TRBV19 CASSIGLGMSYEQYF
TRBV7-8 CASSLGTGSLKLFF
TRBV30 CAWNRQVATNEKLFF
TRBV2 CASSVGTGALDTQYF
TRBV24-1 CATSDYDHGSGYTF
TRBV29-1 CSVEDGDRGSYEQYF
TRBV29-1 CSVGDQPQHF
TRBV6-5 CASSYYPPPGQKLYF
TRBV7-8 CASSVNRGGNQPQHF
TRBV30 CAWNTGNGNSPLHF
TRBV21-1 CASSKALAPNGPFTDTQYF
TRBV7-3 CASSPRGPLNYNEQFF
TRBV14 CASSQENHYGYTF
TRBV27 CASSLSAAQSSYEQYF
TRBV2 CASSEQGTRDSPLHF
TRBV19 CASSVMEDTEAFF
TRBV3-1/TRBV3-2 CASSDRTRGGGEQYF
TRBV19 CASSATDSPLHF
TRBV2 CASSDRENYGYTF
TRBV5-1 CASRGFTSTDTQYF
TRBV4-2 CASSQGMGEKLFF
TRBV27 CASIVLCAGDPDSNQPQHF
TRBV6-1 CASSEGRGSSYEQYF
TRBV19 CASRGDREKLRGYNEQFF
TRBV7-9 CASSPRGDRDPPGANVLTF
TRBV24-1 CATSVGGVSTDTQYF
TRBV6-5 CASSSADADTQYF
TRBV5-1 CASSLEQERGETQYF
TRBV20-1 CSASKGTGMQETQYF
TRBV28 CASRRAGSEQYF
TRBV7-3 CASGLTSGGPDTQYF
TRBV7-9 CASSLAAGTGWTGELFF
TRBV3-1/TRBV3-2 CASSQGRDYSPLHF
TRBV7-9 CASSSLTGTGGKEKLFF
TRBV3-1/TRBV3-2 CASSLRAQRYEQYF
TRBV5-4 CASSLGDLLYNEQFF